The entry below gives a single T cell receptor (beta chain) sequence along with its context. This sample is part of a study of T cell responses to AZD1222 COVID-19 vaccine. The CDR3 contains 16 residues. The germline V and J ends were trimmed by 5 bases and 0 bases, with 11 bases remaining between them. From germline, CDR1 is MNHEY and CDR2 SMNVEV (reference sequence). Some clones are missing from TCRdb's copy, which holds only in-frame ones; the method was immunoSEQ multiplex PCR. This table holds 100,000 to 150,000 clones, roughly 87% found once. The sample consisted of peripheral blood, taken on day 0 of MenACWY control vaccination. This sequence joins TRBV27 and TRBJ2-6; TRBD1 or TRBD2 may be the D gene (5 bases each). This clonotype was sampled from an adult in good health. The CDR3 DNA follows: TGTGCCAGCAGTACTAGACAGAGCTCTGGGGCCAACGTCCTGACTTTC. Its protein product is CASSTRQSSGANVLTF.